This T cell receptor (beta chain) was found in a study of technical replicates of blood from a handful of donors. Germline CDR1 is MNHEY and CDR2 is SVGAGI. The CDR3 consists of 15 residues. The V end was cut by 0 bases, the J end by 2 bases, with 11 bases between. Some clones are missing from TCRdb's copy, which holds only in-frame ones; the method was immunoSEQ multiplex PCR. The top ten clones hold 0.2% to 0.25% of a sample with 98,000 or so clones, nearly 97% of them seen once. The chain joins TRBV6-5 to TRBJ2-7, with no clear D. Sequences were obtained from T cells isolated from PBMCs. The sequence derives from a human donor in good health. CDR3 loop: CASSYSYREAYEQYF. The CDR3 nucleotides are TGTGCCAGCAGTTACTCCTACCGAGAGGCCTACGAGCAGTACTTC.